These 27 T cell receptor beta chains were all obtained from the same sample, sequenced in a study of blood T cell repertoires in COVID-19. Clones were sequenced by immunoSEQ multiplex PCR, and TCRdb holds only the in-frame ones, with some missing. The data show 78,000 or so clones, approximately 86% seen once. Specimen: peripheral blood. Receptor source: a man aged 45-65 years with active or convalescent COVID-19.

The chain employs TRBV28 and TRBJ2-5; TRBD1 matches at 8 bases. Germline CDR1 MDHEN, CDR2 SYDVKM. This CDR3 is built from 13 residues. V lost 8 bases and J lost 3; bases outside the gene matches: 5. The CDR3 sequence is CASDPTGEETQYF. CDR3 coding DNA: TGTGCCAGCGACCCGACAGGGGAAGAGACCCAGTACTTC.

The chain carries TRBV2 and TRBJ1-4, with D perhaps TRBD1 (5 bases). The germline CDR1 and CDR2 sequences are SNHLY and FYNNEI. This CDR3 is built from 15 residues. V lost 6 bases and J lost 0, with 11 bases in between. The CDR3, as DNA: TGTGCCAGCAGCCTCGACAGATCAACTAATGAAAAACTGTTTTTT. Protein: CASSLDRSTNEKLFF.

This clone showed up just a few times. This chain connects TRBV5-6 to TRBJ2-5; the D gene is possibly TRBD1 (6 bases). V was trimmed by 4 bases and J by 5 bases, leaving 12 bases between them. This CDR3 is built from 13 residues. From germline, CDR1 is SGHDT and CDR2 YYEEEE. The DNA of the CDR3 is TGTGCCAGCAGCCTGACAGGCGCCGAGACCCAGTACTTC. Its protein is CASSLTGAETQYF.

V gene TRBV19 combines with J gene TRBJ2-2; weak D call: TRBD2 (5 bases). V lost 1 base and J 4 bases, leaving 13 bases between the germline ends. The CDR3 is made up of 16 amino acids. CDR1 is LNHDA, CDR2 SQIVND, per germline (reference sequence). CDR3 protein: CASSIALASSTGELFF. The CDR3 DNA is TGTGCCAGTAGTATAGCATTAGCGTCGAGCACCGGGGAGCTGTTTTTT.

CDR3 bases: TGTGCCAGCAGCCTGCGGTCGGGGGTTGACTACAATGAGCAGTTCTTC. Translating it yields CASSLRSGVDYNEQFF. The V and J genes are TRBV3-1 (or the pseudogene TRBV3-2) and TRBJ2-1; a possible D gene is TRBD2 (6 bases). In germline, CDR1 is LGHDT, CDR2 YNNKEL (reference sequence). The ends were cut back, 4 bases at V and 3 bases at J, with 16 bases in the middle. This CDR3 has 16 residues.

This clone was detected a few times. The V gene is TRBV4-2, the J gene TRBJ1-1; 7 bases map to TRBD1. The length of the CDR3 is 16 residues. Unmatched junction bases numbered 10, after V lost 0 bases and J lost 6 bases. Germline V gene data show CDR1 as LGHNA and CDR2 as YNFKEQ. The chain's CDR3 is CASSQDFAGGLAEAFF. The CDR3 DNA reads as TGTGCCAGCAGCCAAGATTTTGCAGGGGGATTGGCTGAAGCTTTCTTT.

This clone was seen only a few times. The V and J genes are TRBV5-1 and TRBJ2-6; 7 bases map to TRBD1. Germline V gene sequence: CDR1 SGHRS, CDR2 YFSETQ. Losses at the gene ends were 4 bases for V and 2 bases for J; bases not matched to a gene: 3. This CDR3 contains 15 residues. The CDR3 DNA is TGCGCCAGCAGCGCTACAGGGGCTGGGGCCAACGTCCTGACTTTC. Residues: CASSATGAGANVLTF.

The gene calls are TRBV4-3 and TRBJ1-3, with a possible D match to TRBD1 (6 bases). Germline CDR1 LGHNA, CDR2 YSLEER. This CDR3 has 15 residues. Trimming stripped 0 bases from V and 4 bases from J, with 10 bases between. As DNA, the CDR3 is TGCGCCAGCAGCCAAGAAGGCAGGGGAGGAAACACCATATATTTT. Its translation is CASSQEGRGGNTIYF.

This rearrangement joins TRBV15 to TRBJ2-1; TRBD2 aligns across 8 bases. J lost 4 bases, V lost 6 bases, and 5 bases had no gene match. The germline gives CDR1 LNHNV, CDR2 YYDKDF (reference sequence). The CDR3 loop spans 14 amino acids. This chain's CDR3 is CATRGLAEYNEQFF. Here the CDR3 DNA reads TGTGCCACCAGAGGACTAGCCGAGTACAATGAGCAGTTCTTC.

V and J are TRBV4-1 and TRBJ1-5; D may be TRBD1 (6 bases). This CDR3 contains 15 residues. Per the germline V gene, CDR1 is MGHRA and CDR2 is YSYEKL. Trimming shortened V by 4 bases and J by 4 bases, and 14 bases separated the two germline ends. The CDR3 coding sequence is TGCGCCAGCAGCCCCCCGGGACACCCAAATCAGCCCCAGCATTTT. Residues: CASSPPGHPNQPQHF.

CDR3 coding DNA: TGTGCCATCAGTGGACAGGGAGGAGCTGGGGCCAACGTCCTGACTTTC. Translated: CAISGQGGAGANVLTF. The chain joins TRBV10-3 to TRBJ2-6, with a weak D call TRBD1 (7 bases). V lost 4 bases to trimming and J lost 2 bases, with 12 bases between them. The CDR3 runs to 16 residues. Germline CDR1 and CDR2: ENHRY and SYGVKD.

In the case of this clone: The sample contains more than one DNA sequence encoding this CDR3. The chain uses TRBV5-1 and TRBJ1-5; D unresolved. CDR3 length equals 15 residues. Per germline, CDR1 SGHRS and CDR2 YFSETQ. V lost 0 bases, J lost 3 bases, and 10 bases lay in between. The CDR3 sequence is CASSLDGGHNQPQHF. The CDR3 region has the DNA TGCGCCAGCAGCTTGGATGGAGGTCACAATCAGCCCCAGCATTTT.

The CDR3 spells CASSLGQGNTGELFF. For the CDR3, the DNA is TGCGCCAGCAGCCTGGGACAGGGGAACACCGGGGAGCTGTTTTTT. This chain links TRBV4-3 with TRBJ2-2; the match to TRBD1 covers 9 bases. The germline V gene encodes CDR1 LGHNA and CDR2 YSLEER. The CDR3 sequence is 15 residues long. Unmatched junction bases numbered 1, after V lost 4 bases and J lost 1 base.

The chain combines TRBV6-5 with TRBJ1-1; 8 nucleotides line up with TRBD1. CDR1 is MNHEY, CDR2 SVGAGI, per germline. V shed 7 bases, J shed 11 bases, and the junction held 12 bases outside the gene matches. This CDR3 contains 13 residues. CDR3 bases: TGTGCCAGCAACACCCAGCCGACAGGGGCGGCTTTCTTT. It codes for CASNTQPTGAAFF.

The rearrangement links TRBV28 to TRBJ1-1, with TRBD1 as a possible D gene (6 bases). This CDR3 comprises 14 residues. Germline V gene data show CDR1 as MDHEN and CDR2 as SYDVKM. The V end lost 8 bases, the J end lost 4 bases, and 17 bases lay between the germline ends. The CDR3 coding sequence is TGTGCCAGCTGTACCACAGGGTTTGGCACTGAAGCTTTCTTT. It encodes CASCTTGFGTEAFF.

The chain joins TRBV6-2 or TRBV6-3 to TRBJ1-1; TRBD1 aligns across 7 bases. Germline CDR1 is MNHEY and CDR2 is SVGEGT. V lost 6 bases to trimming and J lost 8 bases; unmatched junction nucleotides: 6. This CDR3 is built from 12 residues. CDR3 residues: CASSTGAGEAFF. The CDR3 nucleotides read TGTGCCAGCAGCACAGGGGCCGGGGAAGCTTTCTTT.

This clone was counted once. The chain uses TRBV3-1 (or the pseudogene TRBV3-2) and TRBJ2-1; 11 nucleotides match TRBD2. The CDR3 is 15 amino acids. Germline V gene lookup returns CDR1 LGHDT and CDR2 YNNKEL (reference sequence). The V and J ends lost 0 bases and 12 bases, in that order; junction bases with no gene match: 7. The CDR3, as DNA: TGTGCCAGCAGCCAAGAGACTAGCGGGGCACGGAGGCAGTTCTTC. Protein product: CASSQETSGARRQFF.

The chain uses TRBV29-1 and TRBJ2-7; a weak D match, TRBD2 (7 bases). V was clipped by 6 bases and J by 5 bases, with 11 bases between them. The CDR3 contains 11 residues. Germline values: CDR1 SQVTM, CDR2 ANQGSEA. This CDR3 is CSVWGGDEQYF. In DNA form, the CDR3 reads TGCAGCGTCTGGGGGGGCGACGAGCAGTACTTC.

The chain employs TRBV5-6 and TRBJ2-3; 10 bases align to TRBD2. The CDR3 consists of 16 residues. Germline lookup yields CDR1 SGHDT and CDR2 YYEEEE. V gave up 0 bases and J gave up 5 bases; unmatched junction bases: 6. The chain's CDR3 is CASSLGAGGPEDTQYF. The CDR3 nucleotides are TGTGCCAGCAGCTTGGGAGCGGGGGGGCCGGAAGATACGCAGTATTTT.

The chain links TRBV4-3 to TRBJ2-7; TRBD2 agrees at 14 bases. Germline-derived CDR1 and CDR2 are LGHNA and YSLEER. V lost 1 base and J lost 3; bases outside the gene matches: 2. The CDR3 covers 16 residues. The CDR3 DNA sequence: TGCGCCAGCAGCCAAGGGACTAGCGGGGGGAGCTACGAGCAGTACTTC. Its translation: CASSQGTSGGSYEQYF.

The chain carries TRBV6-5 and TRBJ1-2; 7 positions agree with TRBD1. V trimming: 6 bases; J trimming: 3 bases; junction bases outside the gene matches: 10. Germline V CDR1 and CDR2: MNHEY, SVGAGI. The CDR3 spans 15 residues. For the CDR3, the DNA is TGTGCCAGCAGACCTGTAACAGGGGACTACTATGGCTACACCTTC. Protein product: CASRPVTGDYYGYTF.

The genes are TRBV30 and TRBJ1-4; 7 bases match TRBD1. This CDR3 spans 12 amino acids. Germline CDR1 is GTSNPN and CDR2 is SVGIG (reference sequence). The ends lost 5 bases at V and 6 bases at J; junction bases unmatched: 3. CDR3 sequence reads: CAWRGTDEKLFF. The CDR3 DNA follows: TGTGCCTGGCGCGGGACAGATGAAAAACTGTTTTTT.

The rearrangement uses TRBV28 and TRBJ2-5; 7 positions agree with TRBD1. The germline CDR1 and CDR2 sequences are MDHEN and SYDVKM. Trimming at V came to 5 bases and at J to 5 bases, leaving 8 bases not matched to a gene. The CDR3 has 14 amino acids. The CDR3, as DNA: TGTGCCAGCAGTGACAGGGACGGCTTCGAGACCCAGTACTTC. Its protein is CASSDRDGFETQYF. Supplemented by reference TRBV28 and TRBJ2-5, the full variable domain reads DVKVTQSSRYLVKRTGEKVFLECVQDMDHENMFWYRQDPGLGLRLIYFSYDVKMKEKGDIPEGYSVSREKKERFSLILESASTNQTSMYLCASSDRDGFETQYFGPGTRLLVL.

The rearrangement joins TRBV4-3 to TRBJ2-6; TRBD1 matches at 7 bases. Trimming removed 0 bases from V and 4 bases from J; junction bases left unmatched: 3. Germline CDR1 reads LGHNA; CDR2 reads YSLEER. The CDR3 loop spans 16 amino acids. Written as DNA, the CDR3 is TGCGCCAGCAGCCAAGATACAGGGGTCGGGGCCAACGTCCTGACTTTC. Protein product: CASSQDTGVGANVLTF.

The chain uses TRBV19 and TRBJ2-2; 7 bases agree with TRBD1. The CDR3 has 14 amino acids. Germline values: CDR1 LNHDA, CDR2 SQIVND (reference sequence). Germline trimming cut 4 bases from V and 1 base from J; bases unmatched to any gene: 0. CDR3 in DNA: TGTGCCAGTAGTAGGACAGGGAACACCGGGGAGCTGTTTTTT. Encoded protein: CASSRTGNTGELFF.

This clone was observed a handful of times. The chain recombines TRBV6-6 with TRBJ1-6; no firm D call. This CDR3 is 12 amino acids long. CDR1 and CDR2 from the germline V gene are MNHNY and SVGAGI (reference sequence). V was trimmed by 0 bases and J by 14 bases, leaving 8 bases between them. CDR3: CASSYSNGALHF. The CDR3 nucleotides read TGTGCCAGCAGTTACTCCAACGGGGCCCTCCACTTT.

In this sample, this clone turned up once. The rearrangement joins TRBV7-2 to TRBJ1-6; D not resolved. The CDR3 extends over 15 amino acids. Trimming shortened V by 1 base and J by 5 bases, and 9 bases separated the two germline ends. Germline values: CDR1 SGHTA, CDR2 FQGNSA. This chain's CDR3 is CASSLGPGDNSPLHF. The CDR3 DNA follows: TGTGCCAGCAGCTTAGGACCCGGGGATAATTCACCCCTCCACTTT.